The clone carrying this TCR beta chain has only a few counts. Its target is unknown. The data originate from a study of CD8+ T cells in alopecia areata. Study outcomes and limitations: Possibly as an HLA-related effect, TCR sharing across patients appeared less clear than in mice.

CDR1 and CDR2 (germline): SGHTA, FQGNSA. Trimming left V 1 base short and J 2 bases short, with 12 bases between. The length of the CDR3 is 16 residues. Specified treatment: oral pan-JAK inhibitor, 5-10 mg twice daily. Extracted RNA was reverse transcribed into cDNA, the sequencing template. Data came from immunoSEQ multiplex PCR; TCRdb stores just in-frame clones and leaves some out. The sample lists some 130,000 clones; 50% to 55% were seen once. This specimen consisted of CD4+ T cells sorted from blood, obtained at week 4, from a patient treated with tofacitinib. This chain links TRBV7-2 with TRBJ1-5; no clear D gene. This receptor was identified in a human donor with alopecia areata. The CDR3 region has the DNA TGTGCCAGCAGCTTAGGCGACGGGGTAGGCAATCAGCCCCAGCATTTT. Its translation is CASSLGDGVGNQPQHF.